The 13 T cell receptor beta chains in this list originate from one sample, sequenced in a study of human T cells and chemical hapten exposure. The time point is: pre-sensitization, week 0. Treatment: therapeutic diphenylcyclopropenone sensitization with weekly scalp DPC. Using its own MiXCR run on the RACE reads, TCRdb lists one record per CDR3 protein. The sample lists a few hundred thousand distinct CDR3 sequences, roughly 6% occurring once. Sequences were derived from whole blood, sampled in connection with sensitization to the hapten diphenylcyclopropenone (DPC). These receptors all stem from a woman younger than 35 with alopecia areata. Some clones in this sample may be carry-over from other donors' samples.

This clonotype is termed medium-sized. The chain combines TRBV3-1 with TRBJ2-3, with 8 bases matching TRBD2. Germline V gene sequence: CDR1 LGHDT, CDR2 YNNKEL (reference sequence). This CDR3 spans 20 amino acids. J gave up 0 bases and V 0 bases, and 14 bases lay outside the gene matches. CDR3 region: CASSQEFSGAYSDSTDTQYF. Here the CDR3 DNA reads TGTGCCAGCAGCCAAGAGTTTAGCGGGGCCTACTCCGATAGCACAGATACGCAGTATTTT.

This clonotype occurred many times. This chain's CDR3 is CASSLEIGANTEAFF. The CDR3 DNA is TGTGCCAGCAGCTTAGAGATAGGAGCAAACACTGAAGCTTTCTTT. This chain uses TRBV7-9 with TRBJ1-1; D gene unclear. Trimming pared 1 base from V and 2 bases from J, leaving 11 bases between. CDR3 length equals 15 residues. In germline, CDR1 is SEHNR, CDR2 FQNEAQ (reference sequence).

The genes are TRBV27 and TRBJ2-7; TRBD2 is a possible D gene (6 bases). The V gene lost 0 bases and the J gene lost 1 base, with 10 bases spanning the gap. Germline values: CDR1 MNHEY, CDR2 SMNVEV (reference sequence). This CDR3 has 15 amino acids. CDR3 sequence reads: CASSLSGGWSYEQYF. The DNA of the CDR3 is TGTGCCAGCAGTTTATCGGGGGGTTGGTCCTACGAGCAGTACTTC.

This clonotype occurred a few times. The V gene is TRBV6-2 or TRBV6-3, the J gene TRBJ1-1; D is unresolved. The CDR3 contains 14 residues. Germline V lookup: CDR1 MNHEY, CDR2 SVGEGT. V dropped 6 bases and J dropped 1 base, with 12 bases sitting between them. CDR3 DNA: TGTGCCAGCAGGCATGCCGATTGGAACACTGAAGCTTTCTTT. It codes for CASRHADWNTEAFF.

There are many counts of this clonotype. The rearrangement joins TRBV5-6 to TRBJ1-1; no firm D call. This CDR3 is 15 amino acids long. Between the trimmed V and J ends, which lost 5 bases and 5 bases, there was a span of 19 bases. Germline V gene data show CDR1 as SGHDT and CDR2 as YYEEEE. CDR3 nucleotides: TGTGCCAGCAGTAAGGCAGCGGGAAAAAATACTGAAGCTTTCTTT. This sequence encodes CASSKAAGKNTEAFF. Full variable domain (outside the CDR3, taken from reference TRBV5-6 and TRBJ1-1): DAGVTQSPTHLIKTRGQQVTLRCSPKSGHDTVSWYQQALGQGPQFIFQYYEEEERQRGNFPDRFSGHQFPNYSSELNVNALLLGDSALYLCASSKAAGKNTEAFFGQGTRLTVV.

The chain uses TRBV6-4 and TRBJ2-1; 10 nucleotides agree with TRBD2. The V segment lost 0 bases and the J segment 6 bases; nucleotides outside the gene matches: 5. The CDR3 extends over 16 amino acids. Germline CDR1 and CDR2: MRHNA and SNTAGT. The CDR3 reads CASSDSAAGGFNEQFF. CDR3 bases: TGTGCCAGCAGTGACTCGGCAGCGGGGGGGTTCAATGAGCAGTTCTTC.

This clonotype came up many times. This chain links TRBV5-1 with TRBJ2-5; 15 bases match TRBD2. Germline V gene data show CDR1 as SGHRS and CDR2 as YFSETQ. The V gene end was trimmed by 3 bases and the J gene end by 3 bases; junction bases not matched to a gene: 21. The CDR3 is 22 residues long. The CDR3 DNA sequence: TGCGCCAGCAGCTCCACGCTCCCTGGGACTAGCGGGGGGTATGAGATAAAAGAGACCCAGTACTTC. Its protein product is CASSSTLPGTSGGYEIKETQYF.

This clonotype was found a few times. The rearrangement joins TRBV6-2 or TRBV6-3 to TRBJ1-1; no clear D. Germline loops: CDR1 MNHEY, CDR2 SVGEGT. V was pared by 8 bases and J by 1 base, with 11 bases between. This CDR3 comprises 13 residues. The DNA for the CDR3 is TGTGCCAGCGTACGAGAACCGAACACTGAAGCTTTCTTT. Protein product: CASVREPNTEAFF.

J is TRBJ2-3 and V is TRBV7-2; 7 nucleotides agree with TRBD1. V was pared by 8 bases and J by 2 bases, with 7 bases of the junction left unmatched. This CDR3 region has 14 residues. CDR1 is SGHTA, CDR2 FQGNSA, per germline. The CDR3, as DNA: TGTGCCAGCTCGAAGGGGACAGACACAGATACGCAGTATTTT. Its translation: CASSKGTDTDTQYF.

The chain joins TRBV6-2 or TRBV6-3 to TRBJ2-5, with 9 bases matching TRBD1. The trim removed 1 base at V and 1 base at J, leaving 4 bases unmatched. The CDR3 loop spans 16 amino acids. Germline loops: CDR1 MNHEY, CDR2 SVGEGT. This chain's CDR3 is CASSYWTGAAQETQYF. DNA of the CDR3: TGTGCCAGCAGTTACTGGACAGGGGCCGCCCAAGAGACCCAGTACTTC.

This clonotype was seen many times. V and J are TRBV24-1 and TRBJ2-3, with a weak D call TRBD2 (5 bases). The CDR3 is 13 amino acids. The germline CDR1 and CDR2 sequences are KGHDR and SFDVKD. The V end lost 7 bases, the J end lost 5 bases, and 12 bases lay between the germline ends. The CDR3 DNA reads TGTGCCACCAGGGGCAAGGGAGTAGATACGCAGTATTTT. Translating it yields CATRGKGVDTQYF.

This clonotype has at least ten counts. The chain carries TRBV7-2 and TRBJ1-3; 8 bases align to TRBD1. The CDR3 loop spans 13 amino acids. After removal of 5 bases from V and 9 bases from J, the junction contained 6 bases not matched to a gene. The germline gives CDR1 SGHTA, CDR2 FQGNSA. The CDR3 DNA reads TGTGCCAGCAGCGCACAGGGGACAGGCACCATATATTTT. It specifies CASSAQGTGTIYF. The entire variable domain, with the rest obtained from reference TRBV7-2 and TRBJ1-3, is as follows: GAGVSQSPSNKVTEKGKDVELRCDPISGHTALYWYRQSLGQGLEFLIYFQGNSAPDKSGLPSDRFSAERTGGSVSTLTIQRTQQEDSAVYLCASSAQGTGTIYFGEGSWLTVV.

This clonotype was observed at least ten times. The rearrangement joins TRBV2 to TRBJ1-1; D remains unclear. Germline V gene data show CDR1 as SNHLY and CDR2 as FYNNEI. V lost 6 bases and J 1 base, leaving 12 bases between the germline ends. This CDR3 is built from 14 residues. The DNA of the CDR3 is TGTGCCAGCAGCTTCCATACTACGAACACTGAAGCTTTCTTT. This encodes CASSFHTTNTEAFF.